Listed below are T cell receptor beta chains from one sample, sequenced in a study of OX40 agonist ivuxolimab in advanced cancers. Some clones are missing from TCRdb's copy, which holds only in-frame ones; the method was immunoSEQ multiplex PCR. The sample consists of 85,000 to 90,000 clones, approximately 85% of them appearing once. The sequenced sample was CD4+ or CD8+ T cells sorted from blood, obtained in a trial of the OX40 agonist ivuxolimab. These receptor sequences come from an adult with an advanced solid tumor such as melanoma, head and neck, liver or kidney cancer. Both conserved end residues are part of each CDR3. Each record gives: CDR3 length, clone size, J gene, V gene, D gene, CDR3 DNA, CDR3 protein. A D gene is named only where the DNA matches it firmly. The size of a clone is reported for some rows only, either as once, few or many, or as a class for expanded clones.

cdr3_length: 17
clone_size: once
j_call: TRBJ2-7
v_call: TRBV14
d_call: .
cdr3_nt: TGTGCCAGCAGCCAAGTGTCGGTAGCAGGGAGCTCCTACGAGCAGTACTTC
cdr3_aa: CASSQVSVAGSSYEQYF

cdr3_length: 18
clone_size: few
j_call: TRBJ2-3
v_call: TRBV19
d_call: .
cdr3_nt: TGTGCCAGTAGTCTGAGACACGACTACCCGGGGGCCACAGATACGCAGTATTTT
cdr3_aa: CASSLRHDYPGATDTQYF

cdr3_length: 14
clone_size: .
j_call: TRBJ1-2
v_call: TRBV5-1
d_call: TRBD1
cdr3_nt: TGCGCCAGCAGCCCGGGACAGGGGGTGGATGGCTACACCTTC
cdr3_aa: CASSPGQGVDGYTF

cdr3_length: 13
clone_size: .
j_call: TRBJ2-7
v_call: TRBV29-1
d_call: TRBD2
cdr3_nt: TGCAGCGTTAACGAGGGACTAGCTTACGAGCAGTACTTC
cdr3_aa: CSVNEGLAYEQYF

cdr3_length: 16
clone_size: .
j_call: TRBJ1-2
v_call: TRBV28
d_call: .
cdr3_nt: TGTGCCAGCAGTTTAGGCGGAGGGGCTCCTACCCATGGCTACACCTTC
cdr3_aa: CASSLGGGAPTHGYTF

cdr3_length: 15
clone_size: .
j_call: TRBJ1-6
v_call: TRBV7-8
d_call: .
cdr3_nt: TGTGCCAGCAGCTTACCGGGCGGGTCAGGGTATCCCCTCCACTTT
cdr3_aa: CASSLPGGSGYPLHF

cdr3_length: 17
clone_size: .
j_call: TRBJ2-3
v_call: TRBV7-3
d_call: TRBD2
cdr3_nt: TGTGCCAGCAGCCCAACCCCATTAGCGGGAGGTACAGATACGCAGTATTTT
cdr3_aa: CASSPTPLAGGTDTQYF

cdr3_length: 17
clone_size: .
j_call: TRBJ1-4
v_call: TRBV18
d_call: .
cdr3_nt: TGTGCCAGCTCATCACCCACGATCGAATTGGGGAATGAAAAACTGTTTTTT
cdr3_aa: CASSSPTIELGNEKLFF

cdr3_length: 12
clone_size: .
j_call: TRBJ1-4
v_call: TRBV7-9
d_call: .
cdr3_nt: TGTGCCAGCAGCTTAAACGCGGGTGAACTGTTTTTT
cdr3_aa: CASSLNAGELFF

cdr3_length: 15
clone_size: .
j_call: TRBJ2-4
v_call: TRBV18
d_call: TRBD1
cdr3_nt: TGTGCCAGCTCACCAGACAGGGGGCGCGGAAACATTCAGTACTTC
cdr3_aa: CASSPDRGRGNIQYF

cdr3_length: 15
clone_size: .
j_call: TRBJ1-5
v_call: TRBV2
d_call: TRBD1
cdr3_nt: TGTGCCAGCAGATCGAGGACAGGTAGCAATCAGCCCCAGCATTTT
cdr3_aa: CASRSRTGSNQPQHF

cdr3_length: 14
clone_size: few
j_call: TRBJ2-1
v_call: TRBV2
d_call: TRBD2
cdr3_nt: TGTGCCAGCAGAACTAGCGGGAGGTACAATGAGCAGTTCTTC
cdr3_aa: CASRTSGRYNEQFF

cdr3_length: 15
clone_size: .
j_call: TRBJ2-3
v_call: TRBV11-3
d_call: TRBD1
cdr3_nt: TGTGCCAGCAGCTACGACAGGGGGCGGGCAGATACGCAGTATTTT
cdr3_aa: CASSYDRGRADTQYF

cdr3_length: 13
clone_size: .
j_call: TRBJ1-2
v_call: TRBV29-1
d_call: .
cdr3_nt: TGCAGCGTTGTAAGTGACATACTTCATGGCTACACCTTC
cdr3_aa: CSVVSDILHGYTF